Below, one TCR beta chain is given with its context. As originally analysed: Researchers report that nucleated cell counts were estimated from reference gene primer amplification. Assay: immunoSEQ multiplex PCR; the TCRdb copy retains only in-frame clones and omits some. The V and J calls and clone size are taken from that table; D and trimming were inferred from the DNA. The table records some 30,000 clones, more than 65% of them present only once. This specimen belongs to a study of blood T cell repertoires in COVID-19. This CDR3 spans 16 amino acids. Germline CDR1 and CDR2: KGHSH and LQKENI. Trimming pared 0 bases from V and 0 bases from J, leaving 9 bases between.

The TCR comes from a human donor in a cohort sampled during active COVID-19. This chain uses TRBV18 with TRBJ1-3, with D perhaps TRBD1 (5 bases). Sequenced: peripheral blood. CDR3 in DNA: TGTGCCAGCTCACCACCGGCAGGGTACTCTGGAAACACCATATATTTT. Translated, it gives CASSPPAGYSGNTIYF.